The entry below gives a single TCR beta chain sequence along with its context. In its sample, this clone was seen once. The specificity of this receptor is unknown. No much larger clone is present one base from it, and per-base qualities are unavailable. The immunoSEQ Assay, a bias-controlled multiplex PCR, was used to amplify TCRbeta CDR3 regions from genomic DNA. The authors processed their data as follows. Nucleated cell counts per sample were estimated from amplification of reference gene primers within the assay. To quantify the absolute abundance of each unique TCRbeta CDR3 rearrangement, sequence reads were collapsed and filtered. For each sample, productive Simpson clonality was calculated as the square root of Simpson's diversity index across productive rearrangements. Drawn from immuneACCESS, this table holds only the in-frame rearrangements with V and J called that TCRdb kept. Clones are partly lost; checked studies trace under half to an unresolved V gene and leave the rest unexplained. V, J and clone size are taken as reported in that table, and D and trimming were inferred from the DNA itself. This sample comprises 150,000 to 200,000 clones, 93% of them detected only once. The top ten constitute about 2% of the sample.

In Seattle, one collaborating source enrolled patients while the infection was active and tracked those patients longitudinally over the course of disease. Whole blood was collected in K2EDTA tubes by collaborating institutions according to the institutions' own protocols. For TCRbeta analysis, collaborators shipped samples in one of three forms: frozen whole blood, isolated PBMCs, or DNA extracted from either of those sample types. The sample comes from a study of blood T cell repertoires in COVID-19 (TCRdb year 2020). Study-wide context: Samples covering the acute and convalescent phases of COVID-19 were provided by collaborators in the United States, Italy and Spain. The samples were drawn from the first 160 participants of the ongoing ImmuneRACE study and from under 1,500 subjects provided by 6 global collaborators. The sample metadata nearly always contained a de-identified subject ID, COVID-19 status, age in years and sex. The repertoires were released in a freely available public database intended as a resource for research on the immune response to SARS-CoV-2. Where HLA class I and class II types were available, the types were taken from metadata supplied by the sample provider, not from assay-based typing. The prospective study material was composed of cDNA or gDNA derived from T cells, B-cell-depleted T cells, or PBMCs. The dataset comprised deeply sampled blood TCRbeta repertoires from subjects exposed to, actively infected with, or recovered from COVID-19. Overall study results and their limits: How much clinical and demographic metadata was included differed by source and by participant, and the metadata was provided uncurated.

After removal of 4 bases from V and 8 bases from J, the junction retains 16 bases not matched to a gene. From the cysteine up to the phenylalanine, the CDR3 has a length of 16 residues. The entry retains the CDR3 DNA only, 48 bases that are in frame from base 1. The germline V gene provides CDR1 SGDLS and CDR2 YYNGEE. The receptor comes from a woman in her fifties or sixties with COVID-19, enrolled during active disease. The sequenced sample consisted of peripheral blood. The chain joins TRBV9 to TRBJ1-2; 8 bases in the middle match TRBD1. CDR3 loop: CASSPPGSGGAKGYTF. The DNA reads TGTGCCAGCAGCCCCCCGGGGTCAGGGGGCGCGAAAGGCTACACCTTC. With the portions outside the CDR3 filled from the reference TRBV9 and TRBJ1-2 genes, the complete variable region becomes DSGVTQTPKHLITATGQRVTLRCSPRSGDLSVYWYQQSLDQGLQFLIQYYNGEERAKGNILERFSAQQFPDLHSELNLSSLELGDSALYFCASSPPGSGGAKGYTFGSGTRLTVV.